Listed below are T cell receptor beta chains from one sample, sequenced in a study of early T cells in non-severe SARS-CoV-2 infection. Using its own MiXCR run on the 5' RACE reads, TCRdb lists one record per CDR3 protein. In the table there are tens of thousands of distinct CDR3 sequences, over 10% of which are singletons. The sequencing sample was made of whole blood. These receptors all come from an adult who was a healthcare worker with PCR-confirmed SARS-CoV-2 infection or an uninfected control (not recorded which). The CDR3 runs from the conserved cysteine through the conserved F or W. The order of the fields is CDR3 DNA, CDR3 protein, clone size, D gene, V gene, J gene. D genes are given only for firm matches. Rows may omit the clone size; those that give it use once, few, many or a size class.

TGCAGCGGACAGGGAATCCAAGAGACCCAGTACTTC	CSGQGIQETQYF	many	TRBD1	TRBV29-1	TRBJ2-5
TGCGCCAGCAGTGAGAGACTCGGCACAGATACGCAGTATTTT	CASSERLGTDTQYF	few	-	TRBV10-1	TRBJ2-3
TGTGCCAGCAGTTACGGGGTACAGGGGGCCTCCTACGAGCAGTACTTC	CASSYGVQGASYEQYF	many	TRBD1	TRBV6-6	TRBJ2-7
TGCAGTGCGACGAGCGTGGGGACAGGGTCAGATACGCAGTATTTT	CSATSVGTGSDTQYF	-	TRBD1	TRBV20-1	TRBJ2-3
TGTGCCAGCAGCGTAGGACAGGGGCCCATTTACGAGCAGTACTTC	CASSVGQGPIYEQYF	many	TRBD1	TRBV9	TRBJ2-7
TGTGCCTGGAGTGTAGGAGCAGGGGGAGAAAAACTGTTTTTT	CAWSVGAGGEKLFF	many	TRBD1	TRBV30	TRBJ1-4
TGTGCCAGCAGTCCCCGGGACAGAAATTCACCCCTCCACTTT	CASSPRDRNSPLHF	many	TRBD1	TRBV12-3/TRBV12-4	TRBJ1-6
TGTGCCAGCAGCTACAGGGGGCGAGGCTACACCTTC	CASSYRGRGYTF	-	TRBD1	TRBV11-3	TRBJ1-2
TGCAGCGGGGGACCTAACGTCCTGACTTTC	CSGGPNVLTF	few	-	TRBV29-1	TRBJ2-6
TGTGCCACCAGTGATGCCCCTGGGAGAGACAATGAGCAGTTCTTC	CATSDAPGRDNEQFF	many	-	TRBV24-1	TRBJ2-1
TGTGCCAGTAGTATTAGCAGGTGGGGGACGGGATCCTACGAGCAGTACTTC	CASSISRWGTGSYEQYF	-	-	TRBV19	TRBJ2-7
TGTGCCAGCAGTGAGTCCAGGAACTATGGCTACACCTTC	CASSESRNYGYTF	many	-	TRBV2	TRBJ1-2
TGCGCCAGCAGCCCCCGGACGTCTAACTATGGCTACACCTTC	CASSPRTSNYGYTF	many	-	TRBV5-1	TRBJ1-2
TGTGCCAGCAGTCCCATTCCGACAGGGGGCACTGAAGCTTTCTTT	CASSPIPTGGTEAFF	few	TRBD1	TRBV7-6	TRBJ1-1
TGTGCCAGCAGTGAACAGGGGGTCTTAGGCTACACCTTC	CASSEQGVLGYTF	-	TRBD1	TRBV2	TRBJ1-2
TGTGCCAGCTCCCTAGCGGGGGGCCGACCCTACGAGCAGTACTTC	CASSLAGGRPYEQYF	-	TRBD2	TRBV2	TRBJ2-7
TGTGCCAGCAGCTTGGCGCAGGCTACCTCCTCTGAAAACACCATATATTTT	CASSLAQATSSENTIYF	many	-	TRBV7-6	TRBJ1-3
TGTGCCACCACCCGGGGGGGGCAAGAGACCCAGTACTTC	CATTRGGQETQYF	many	TRBD2	TRBV7-9	TRBJ2-5
TGTGCCAGCAGCTGGTTAGACAGGGGAAACACTGAAGCTTTCTTT	CASSWLDRGNTEAFF	-	TRBD1	TRBV7-9	TRBJ1-1
TGTGCCAGCAGCAGACCACAGGGAGGTGGGACTTCACCCCTCCACTTT	CASSRPQGGGTSPLHF	many	-	TRBV5-6	TRBJ1-6
TGCAGCGTTCCCTACCCGACAGGGAGCCGTCTATCACCCCTCCACTTT	CSVPYPTGSRLSPLHF	many	TRBD1	TRBV29-1	TRBJ1-6
TGCAGCGCCTCTGGGGGGGCCGTGAACACTGAAGCTTTCTTT	CSASGGAVNTEAFF	-	-	TRBV29-1	TRBJ1-1
TGCAGCGTTTATACTAGCGGGAGTAACGAGCAGTACTTC	CSVYTSGSNEQYF	few	TRBD2	TRBV29-1	TRBJ2-7
TGCAGCGTTGATCGTCTAGGGAGCAATGAGCAGTTCTTC	CSVDRLGSNEQFF	-	-	TRBV29-1	TRBJ2-1
TGCAGCGTTGGAGGTGCAGGAAACACCATATATTTT	CSVGGAGNTIYF	few	-	TRBV29-1	TRBJ1-3
TGTGCCAGCAGCCAAGGCAGGGGAGGCAATCAGCCCCAGCATTTT	CASSQGRGGNQPQHF	many	-	TRBV4-2	TRBJ1-5
TGTGCCAGCAGTACTTCCGGCCTAACAACTAATGAAAAACTGTTTTTT	CASSTSGLTTNEKLFF	many	-	TRBV6-1	TRBJ1-4
TGTGCCAGCAGTTTCGGAGATCAGCCCCAGCATTTT	CASSFGDQPQHF	-	-	TRBV12-3/TRBV12-4	TRBJ1-5
TGTGCCAGCACCCGGGACAGCTCCTACGAGCAGTACTTC	CASTRDSSYEQYF	-	TRBD1	TRBV9	TRBJ2-7
TGTGCCAGCAGCGTGACTAGCGGGAGCTCAAATACGCAGTATTTT	CASSVTSGSSNTQYF	-	TRBD2	TRBV7-3	TRBJ2-3
TGTGCCAGCAGCTTAGTCCCTAGCGGCTCCTACGAGCAGTACTTC	CASSLVPSGSYEQYF	many	TRBD2	TRBV7-3	TRBJ2-7
TGTGCCAGCAGTCCACTACCTAGCGGCACAGATACGCAGTATTTT	CASSPLPSGTDTQYF	-	-	TRBV27	TRBJ2-3
TGTGCCAGCAGCATTCGGACAGGGGATGGCTACACCTTC	CASSIRTGDGYTF	-	TRBD1	TRBV9	TRBJ1-2
TGCGCCAGCAGATTTTTTTCCGGGACGTCCTCCTACAATGAGCAGTTCTTC	CASRFFSGTSSYNEQFF	few	-	TRBV5-1	TRBJ2-1
TGTGCCAGCAGTTACTCGACTAGGGATACGCAGTATTTT	CASSYSTRDTQYF	many	-	TRBV6-5	TRBJ2-3
TGTGCCAGCACCAATACCCTTAGGGGGACCACAGATACGCAGTATTTT	CASTNTLRGTTDTQYF	-	-	TRBV7-2	TRBJ2-3
TGTGCCAGCAGGCGGATCATGAACACTGAAGCTTTCTTT	CASRRIMNTEAFF	-	-	TRBV6-6	TRBJ1-1
TGTGCCAGCCGAGTGGCCTACAATGAGCAGTTCTTC	CASRVAYNEQFF	-	-	TRBV28	TRBJ2-1
TGCGCCAGCAGCCCGGCCGGGGGGCTATACAATGAGCAGTTCTTC	CASSPAGGLYNEQFF	-	-	TRBV5-1	TRBJ2-1
TGTGCCTGGAGTAGAGGGGAGGGGTGGAACTATGGCTACACCTTC	CAWSRGEGWNYGYTF	few	-	TRBV30	TRBJ1-2
TGTGCCAGCAGCTTAGTGTCTAGCGGGGTCACAGATACGCAGTATTTT	CASSLVSSGVTDTQYF	-	TRBD2	TRBV7-3	TRBJ2-3
TGTGCCAGCAGCATCGGGACTCGGATATACAATGAGCAGTTCTTC	CASSIGTRIYNEQFF	few	-	TRBV5-4	TRBJ2-1
TGTGCCAGCAGTGGCGACAGGTTTGCGTTTGGTGGCTACACCTTC	CASSGDRFAFGGYTF	many	-	TRBV12-3/TRBV12-4	TRBJ1-2
TGCGCCAGCAGTGCGGCAGGGGGCATGAATGAGCAGTTCTTC	CASSAAGGMNEQFF	many	TRBD1	TRBV10-2	TRBJ2-1
TGTGCCAGTAGTCCGTGGACAGGGGCCCCCCCCTACAATGAGCAGTTCTTC	CASSPWTGAPPYNEQFF	many	TRBD1	TRBV19	TRBJ2-1
TGTGCCAGCAGAAAGCGGGAGAAGAACAATGAGCAGTTCTTC	CASRKREKNNEQFF	many	TRBD2	TRBV12-3/TRBV12-4	TRBJ2-1
TGTGCCAGCAGCTTGGACAGGCACTATGGCTACACCTTC	CASSLDRHYGYTF	many	-	TRBV5-6	TRBJ1-2
TGTGCCAGCAGCCAAGGGACAGGGCGGGGCTACACCTTC	CASSQGTGRGYTF	many	TRBD1	TRBV3-1	TRBJ1-2
TGTGCCAGCAGCCAAGGGACCAGACCACGAGAGACCCAGTACTTC	CASSQGTRPRETQYF	many	-	TRBV3-1	TRBJ2-5